This entry concerns a single TCR beta chain. TCRdb keeps only in-frame clones here, not all; method: immunoSEQ multiplex PCR. The sample has some 64,000 clones, 90% to 95% seen once; the top ten hold approximately 6.3%. This CDR3 contains 13 residues. Per germline, CDR1 WNHNN and CDR2 SYGVQD (reference sequence). Trimming left V 4 bases short and J 2 bases short, with 9 bases between. This record comes from a study of T cell responses to AZD1222 COVID-19 vaccine. This clonotype was sampled from an adult who received the MenACWY meningococcal vaccine as a control. Sequences were derived from peripheral blood, sampled 28 days after the second dose of the MenACWY control vaccine. The genes are TRBV10-1 and TRBJ2-7; TRBD2 might be the D (5 bases). The CDR3 spells CASSGGGAYEQYF. The CDR3 bases are TGCGCCAGCAGTGGAGGAGGCGCCTACGAGCAGTACTTC.